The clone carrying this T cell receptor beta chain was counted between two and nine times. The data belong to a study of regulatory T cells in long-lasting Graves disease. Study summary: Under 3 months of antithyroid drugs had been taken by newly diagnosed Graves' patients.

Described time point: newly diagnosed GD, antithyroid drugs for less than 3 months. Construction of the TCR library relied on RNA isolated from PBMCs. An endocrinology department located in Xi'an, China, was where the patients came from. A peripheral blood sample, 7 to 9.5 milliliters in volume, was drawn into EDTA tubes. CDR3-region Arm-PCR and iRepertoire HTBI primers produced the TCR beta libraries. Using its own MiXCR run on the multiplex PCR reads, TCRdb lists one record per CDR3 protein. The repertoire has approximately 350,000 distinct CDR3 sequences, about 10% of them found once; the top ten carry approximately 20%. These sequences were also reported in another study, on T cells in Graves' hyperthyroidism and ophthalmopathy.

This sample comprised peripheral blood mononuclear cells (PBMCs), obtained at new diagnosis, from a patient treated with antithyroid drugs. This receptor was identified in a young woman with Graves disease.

The CDR3 protein is CASSPPWTAYNEQFF. The DNA of the CDR3 is TGTGCCAGCAGCCCCCCCTGGACAGCCTACAATGAGCAGTTCTTC. The chain has TRBV7-9 and TRBJ2-1, with D perhaps matching TRBD1 (6 bases). With 5 bases removed from V and 2 bases from J, the gap between germline ends came to 13 bases. The germline V gene has CDR1 SEHNR and CDR2 FQNEAQ (reference sequence). The CDR3 is made up of 15 amino acids.